Below, one T cell receptor beta chain is given with its context. Germline V gene data show CDR1 as SEHNR and CDR2 as FQNEAQ (reference sequence). Deletions cut 4 bases from V and 7 bases from J, with 11 bases between. This CDR3 region has 13 residues. These data come from a study of T-cell memory formation after mild COVID-19. TCRdb re-derived calls from the 5' RACE reads in MiXCR, one entry per CDR3 protein. The sample yields 300,000 to 400,000 distinct CDR3 sequences, around 21% seen once. The chain links TRBV7-9 to TRBJ1-5, with D tentatively TRBD1 (5 bases). The receptor's source is an adult woman who had mild COVID-19 (a few samples of this study predate the infection). Cell type and time point are not known. Sample: PBMCs or a T cell subset sorted from them (not recorded which). CDR3 in amino acids: CASSWQGEQPQHF. CDR3 nucleotides: TGTGCCAGCAGCTGGCAAGGGGAGCAGCCCCAGCATTTT.